Following are 2 T cell receptor beta chains from one sample sequenced in a study of blood T cell repertoires in COVID-19. TCRdb's copy holds only in-frame clones and misses some; the assay was immunoSEQ multiplex PCR. The sample records around 80,000 clones, over 75% being singletons. The sequenced sample consisted of peripheral blood. The receptors shown here come from a man of 80 years or more with acute or convalescent COVID-19.

This sequence joins TRBV5-1 and TRBJ2-1; D gene uncertain. Germline CDR1 and CDR2: SGHRS and YFSETQ. V was cut by 0 bases and J by 1 base, with 11 bases left in between. The CDR3 is made up of 16 amino acids. The CDR3 sequence: CASSLGGDLSYNEQFF. The CDR3 coding sequence is TGCGCCAGCAGCTTGGGAGGAGATCTTTCCTACAATGAGCAGTTCTTC.

V gene TRBV30 combines with J gene TRBJ1-4; D unclear. V was shortened by 5 bases and J by 8 bases, with 12 bases between the two germline ends. The V gene's germline CDR1 is GTSNPN and CDR2 SVGIG (reference sequence). CDR3 length: 12 residues. CDR3 protein: CAWAIPGEKLFF. The CDR3 DNA reads as TGTGCCTGGGCGATCCCGGGGGAAAAACTGTTTTTT.